This TCR beta chain is from a study of T cell responses to AZD1222 COVID-19 vaccine. Only in-frame clones appear in the TCRdb table, and some are missing; sequencing was by immunoSEQ multiplex PCR. This sample carries roughly 35,000 clones, just over 85% of them seen once, and the ten largest clones take about 11%. This clone was seen only a few times. The CDR3 runs to 15 residues. Unmatched junction bases numbered 11, after V lost 7 bases and J lost 10 bases. Germline CDR1 LGHDT, CDR2 YNNKEL (reference sequence). This sample comprised peripheral blood, obtained 28 days after the second AZD1222 dose. The clonotype was recovered from an adult who received the AZD1222 COVID-19 vaccine. The chain joins TRBV3-1 (or the pseudogene TRBV3-2) to TRBJ2-1; 12 nucleotides agree with TRBD2. CDR3 protein: CASNRLAGGAGEQFF. In DNA form, the CDR3 reads TGTGCCAGCAACCGTCTAGCGGGGGGGGCGGGAGAGCAGTTCTTC.